The rows below give T cell receptor beta chains drawn from one sample of a study of T cell responses to AZD1222 COVID-19 vaccine. Data came from immunoSEQ multiplex PCR; TCRdb stores just in-frame clones and leaves some out. The sample lists approximately 30,000 clones, more than 70% occurring once. The sequencing here drew on peripheral blood, taken on day 0 of AZD1222 vaccination. These receptors all come from an adult in good health. The CDR3 runs from the conserved cysteine through the conserved F or W. D genes are given only for firm matches. Rows give clone size only sometimes, using once, few, many, or a class for an expanded clone.

D: TRBD2
size: .
J: TRBJ2-3
V: TRBV7-2
CDR3: CASRSSGGDADTQYF
DNA: TGTGCCAGCAGATCTAGCGGGGGGGACGCAGATACGCAGTATTTT

D: .
size: .
J: TRBJ1-5
V: TRBV27
CDR3: CASSLGQGKGSRSNQPQHF
DNA: TGTGCCAGCAGTTTGGGCCAGGGTAAAGGATCGAGGAGCAATCAGCCCCAGCATTTT

D: .
size: .
J: TRBJ1-2
V: TRBV29-1
CDR3: CSVGQNYGYTF
DNA: TGCAGCGTAGGACAGAACTATGGCTACACCTTC

D: .
size: once
J: TRBJ2-4
V: TRBV2
CDR3: CASSGAAGPVNIQYF
DNA: TGTGCCAGCTCGGGCGCGGCGGGACCGGTGAACATTCAGTACTTC

D: .
size: .
J: TRBJ1-2
V: TRBV6-6
CDR3: CATASAGFNGYTF
DNA: TGTGCCACGGCCTCCGCAGGGTTTAACGGCTACACCTTC

D: TRBD2
size: .
J: TRBJ2-3
V: TRBV9
CDR3: CASSLSPGLAGQDTQYF
DNA: TGTGCCAGCAGCCTATCACCGGGACTAGCGGGCCAAGATACGCAGTATTTT

D: .
size: .
J: TRBJ1-1
V: TRBV2
CDR3: CASSGEGGGVSEAFF
DNA: TGTGCCAGCAGTGGGGAGGGAGGGGGAGTATCTGAAGCTTTCTTT

D: .
size: .
J: TRBJ1-1
V: TRBV19
CDR3: CASSTQTGEAFF
DNA: TGTGCCAGTAGTACCCAGACGGGTGAAGCTTTCTTT

D: .
size: few
J: TRBJ2-2
V: TRBV24-1
CDR3: CATSAPRITTGTGELFF
DNA: TGTGCCACCAGTGCCCCCCGTATTACGACGGGGACCGGGGAGCTGTTTTTT

D: .
size: .
J: TRBJ2-1
V: TRBV11-3
CDR3: CASSLGGDYNEQFF
DNA: TGTGCCAGCAGCTTAGGCGGGGATTACAATGAGCAGTTCTTC